This TCR beta chain is from a study of brain metastases from non-small cell lung cancer. The CDR3 sequence is 14 residues long. V was pared by 5 bases and J by 7 bases, with 15 bases between. Germline CDR1 is MNHEY and CDR2 is SMNVEV (reference sequence). General study points: Expanded T-cell clones appeared in 64% of brain metastases over primaries. TCR repertoires overlapped largely between brain metastases and matched primaries.

This clone was counted only a few times. Its specificity is not known. The method was immunoSEQ multiplex PCR; TCRdb's version includes in-frame clones alone and lacks a portion of them. The sample includes 3,500 or so clones, about 86% of them seen just once. V is TRBV27 and J is TRBJ2-1, with no clear D. The sequenced material came from tissue from a brain metastasis. The TCR originated in a donor aged 40 or over with non-small cell lung cancer. The CDR3 reads CASSVGPTRNEQFF. For the CDR3, the DNA is TGTGCCAGCAGTGTCGGCCCTACCCGGAATGAGCAGTTCTTC.